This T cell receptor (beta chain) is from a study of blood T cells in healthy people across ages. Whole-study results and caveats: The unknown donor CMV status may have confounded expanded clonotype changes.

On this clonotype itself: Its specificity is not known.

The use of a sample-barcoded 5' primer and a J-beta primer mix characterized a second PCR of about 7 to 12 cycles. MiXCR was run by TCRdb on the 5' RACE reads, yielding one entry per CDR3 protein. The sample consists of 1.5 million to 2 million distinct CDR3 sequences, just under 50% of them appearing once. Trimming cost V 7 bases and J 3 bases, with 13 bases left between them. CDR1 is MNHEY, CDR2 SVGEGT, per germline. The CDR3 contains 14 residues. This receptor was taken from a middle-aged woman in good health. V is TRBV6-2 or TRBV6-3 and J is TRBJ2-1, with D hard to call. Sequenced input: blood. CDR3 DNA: TGTGCCAGCACACCCCCGTCGGGCTACAATGAGCAGTTCTTC. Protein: CASTPPSGYNEQFF.